The 23 T cell receptor beta chains below come from one sample, sequenced in a study of regulatory T cells in long-lasting Graves disease. This sample's time point: newly diagnosed GD, antithyroid drugs for less than 3 months. Following extraction of RNA from PBMCs, that RNA was used to make the TCR library. According to the study, TCR beta libraries were built with iRepertoire HTBI primers and CDR3-region Arm-PCR. TCRdb reanalysed the multiplex PCR reads using MiXCR and keeps one entry per CDR3 protein. The table has more than 300,000 distinct CDR3 sequences, approximately 12% seen once. The same data also contributed to another study, on T cells in Graves' hyperthyroidism and ophthalmopathy.

Sequenced here: peripheral blood mononuclear cells (PBMCs), sampled at new diagnosis, from a patient treated with antithyroid drugs. The receptors here all came from a woman aged 18-30 years with Graves disease.

This clonotype came up a few times. V gene TRBV6-1 combines with J gene TRBJ1-1; TRBD1 aligns across 9 bases. The trim removed 5 bases at V and 6 bases at J, leaving 13 bases unmatched. Germline values: CDR1 MNHNS, CDR2 SASEGT. The CDR3 runs 16 residues. The chain's CDR3 is CASSPGQGWTKAEAFF. In nucleotides, the CDR3 is TGTGCCAGCAGTCCGGGACAGGGATGGACTAAGGCTGAAGCTTTCTTT.

The CDR3 loop reads CASSWGLAGGSQYF. The DNA for the CDR3 is TGTGCCAGCAGTTGGGGACTAGCGGGGGGGTCCCAGTACTTC. The chain recombines TRBV11-3 with TRBJ2-5; 16 positions agree with TRBD2. The CDR3 is made up of 14 amino acids. J lost 9 bases, V lost 6 bases, and 4 bases had no gene match. Germline values: CDR1 SGHNT, CDR2 YENEEA.

In this sample, this clonotype turned up many times. V usage is TRBV6-2 or TRBV6-3 and J usage is TRBJ2-1, with TRBD2 matching over 9 bases. Germline-derived CDR1 and CDR2 are MNHEY and SVGEGT. With 6 bases clipped from V and 4 bases from J, the junction kept 10 bases outside the gene matches. The length of the CDR3 is 16 residues. CDR3 loop: CASRRAGLAPYNEQFF. The CDR3 DNA is TGTGCCAGCAGGCGGGCTGGACTAGCGCCTTACAATGAGCAGTTCTTC.

As for this clonotype: A much larger clonotype is one base distant, so this may be a read error. This chain connects TRBV27 to TRBJ1-2; TRBD1 agrees at 7 bases. From germline, CDR1 is MNHEY and CDR2 SMNVEV (reference sequence). There are 17 residues in the CDR3. Trimming cost V 5 bases and J 7 bases; bases outside gene matches: 19. DNA of the CDR3: TGTGCCAGCAGTGCCCAGACAGGGTACCCAAATGACTGTGGCTACACCTTC. Translating gives CASSAQTGYPNDCGYTF.

This clonotype was observed at least ten times. The chain joins TRBV3-1 to TRBJ1-5; maybe TRBD1 (5 bases). The CDR3 loop spans 15 amino acids. CDR1 LGHDT and CDR2 YNNKEL come from the germline V gene (reference sequence). The V end lost 0 bases, the J end lost 7 bases, and 13 bases lay between the germline ends. The DNA of the CDR3 is TGTGCCAGCAGCCAAGATGGGCCAGGGATACAGCCCCAGCATTTT. Translation gives CASSQDGPGIQPQHF.

This clonotype was found a few times. The CDR3 here is CATHPKGGGNYGYTF. DNA of the CDR3: TGTGCCACCCACCCAAAGGGAGGAGGGAACTATGGCTACACCTTC. The genes are TRBV19 and TRBJ1-2; D is unresolved. This CDR3 is built from 15 residues. Looked up from germline, CDR1 is LNHDA and CDR2 is SQIVND (reference sequence). Trimming stripped 10 bases from V and 2 bases from J, with 20 bases between.

In regard to this clonotype: A read error may be the cause here, since a much bigger clone is one base away. The chain uses TRBV6-1 and TRBJ2-5; D not certain. Germline V gene sequence: CDR1 MNHNS, CDR2 SASEGT. The CDR3 loop spans 13 amino acids. The V gene lost 8 bases and the J gene lost 4 bases, with 14 bases spanning the gap. CDR3 sequence reads: CASLSHNRETQYF. The DNA for the CDR3 is TGTGCCAGCCTCTCGCACAACCGAGAGACCCAGTACTTC.

The table lists this clonotype with many counts. The V call is TRBV15, the J call TRBJ1-5; a possible D gene is TRBD1 (6 bases). V was trimmed by 2 bases and J by 0 bases, leaving 14 bases between them. Germline V CDR1 and CDR2: LNHNV, YYDKDF (reference sequence). The CDR3 is 17 amino acids. The CDR3 bases are TGTGCCACCAGCAGATTCGACAGGCCATATAGCAATCAGCCCCAGCATTTT. Translation: CATSRFDRPYSNQPQHF.

This clonotype was recorded many times. The rearrangement joins TRBV27 to TRBJ2-1; a possible D gene is TRBD1 (6 bases). V lost 5 bases and J 10 bases, leaving 21 bases between the germline ends. Germline-derived CDR1 and CDR2 are MNHEY and SMNVEV (reference sequence). The CDR3 sequence is 15 residues long. The CDR3 DNA sequence: TGTGCCAGCAGTGGGCTAGAGGGGGTAATCTGGGAGCAGTTCTTC. Amino acids: CASSGLEGVIWEQFF.

A note on this clonotype: It may be a read error: a sequence one base away is much more abundant. The chain employs TRBV6-1 and TRBJ2-5; D is perhaps TRBD1 (6 bases). The V and J ends lost 6 bases and 6 bases respectively, with 14 bases between them. Per the germline V gene, CDR1 is MNHNS and CDR2 is SASEGT. The CDR3 is 13 residues long. The CDR3 reads CASREGVTKTQYF. CDR3 DNA: TGTGCCAGCAGAGAGGGGGTGACAAAGACCCAGTACTTC.

This clonotype was counted many times. The V call is TRBV14, the J call TRBJ2-1; D gene ambiguous. Per germline, CDR1 SGHDN and CDR2 FVKESK. The CDR3 consists of 18 residues. The V gene lost 0 bases and the J gene lost 5 bases, with 20 bases spanning the gap. CDR3 in amino acids: CASSQDPLRMDTNNEQFF. DNA for the CDR3: TGTGCCAGCAGCCAAGATCCTCTTCGGATGGATACTAACAATGAGCAGTTCTTC.

This clonotype was detected ten times or more. This chain uses TRBV4-1 with TRBJ1-1; no firm D call. Germline CDR1 and CDR2: MGHRA and YSYEKL. This CDR3 is built from 16 residues. The V gene lost 2 bases and the J gene lost 1 base, with 14 bases spanning the gap. In DNA form, the CDR3 reads TGCGCCAGCAGCCAAAGCCCCGCCCACGCGAACACTGAAGCTTTCTTT. Residues: CASSQSPAHANTEAFF.

Worth noting for this clonotype: Its ends do not fully match the called genes, so a read error is possible. This chain uses TRBV7-9 with TRBJ2-1; tentative D call: TRBD2 (5 bases). This CDR3 contains 18 residues. Germline-derived CDR1 and CDR2 are SEHNR and FQNEAQ (reference sequence). This CDR3 is CASSLEVIAFSSYDEQFF. CDR3 DNA sequence: TGTGCCAGCAGCTTAGAGGTTATAGCGTTTAGCTCCTACGATGAGCAGTTCTTC.

This clonotype occurred many times. V and J are TRBV14 and TRBJ2-7, with TRBD2 identical over 7 bases. The V gene's germline CDR1 is SGHDN and CDR2 FVKESK. The CDR3 has 15 residues. V was pared by 2 bases and J by 3 bases, with 7 bases of the junction left unmatched. CDR3 in DNA: TGTGCCAGCAGCCAAACCCGGGGGGAATTCTACGAGCAGTACGTC. This gives the protein CASSQTRGEFYEQYV.

At least ten counts were recorded for this clonotype. The CDR3 here is CSAHRDLQETQYF. The CDR3 DNA is TGCAGTGCCCACCGGGACCTACAAGAGACCCAGTACTTC. This chain joins TRBV20-1 and TRBJ2-5; D may match TRBD1 or TRBD2 (5 bases each). Germline loops: CDR1 DFQATT, CDR2 SNEGSKA (reference sequence). The V end lost 6 bases, the J end lost 2 bases, and 13 bases lay between the germline ends. The CDR3 has 13 amino acids.

CDR3 residues: CASSPESYEQYF. CDR3 DNA: TGTGCCAGCAGCCCGGAGTCCTACGAGCAGTACTTC. This sequence joins TRBV5-5 and TRBJ2-7; D not resolved. Germline-derived CDR1 and CDR2 are SGHKS and YYEKEE (reference sequence). V dropped 4 bases and J dropped 1 base, with 6 bases sitting between them. This CDR3 has 12 amino acids.

This clonotype was picked up many times. V gene TRBV6-2 or TRBV6-3 combines with J gene TRBJ2-7; D gene unclear. The V end lost 8 bases, the J end lost 6 bases, and 14 bases lay between the germline ends. The germline CDR1 and CDR2 sequences are MNHEY and SVGEGT. This CDR3 contains 12 residues. The DNA of the CDR3 is TGTGCCAGCGTATCCGAAAGGGCCGAGCAGTACGTC. It encodes CASVSERAEQYV.

Comments on this clonotype: A much bigger clone sits one base away, suggesting this may be a read error. The rearrangement links TRBV3-1 to TRBJ1-2, with TRBD1 as a possible D gene (5 bases). The ends were cut back, 4 bases at V and 5 bases at J, with 20 bases in the middle. This CDR3 region has 16 residues. Germline CDR1 LGHDT, CDR2 YNNKEL (reference sequence). The CDR3 DNA follows: TGTGCCAGCAGCCGAGATCGGGGGGGGACCCCTTATGGCTACACCTTC. Translation gives CASSRDRGGTPYGYTF.

This clonotype appeared a few times. The genes are TRBV29-1 and TRBJ1-3; D unresolved. V lost 3 bases and J lost 3, with 6 bases in between. CDR1 SQVTM and CDR2 ANQGSEA come from the germline V gene. This CDR3 is built from 12 residues. The CDR3 spells CSVEGNGNTIYF. The CDR3 nucleotides read TGCAGCGTTGAGGGTAATGGAAACACCATATATTTT.

This clonotype was recorded at least ten times. J is TRBJ1-1 and V is TRBV24-1, with D maybe TRBD1 (5 bases). Germline CDR1 is KGHDR and CDR2 is SFDVKD. V was pared by 6 bases and J by 5 bases, with 21 bases between. The CDR3 has 16 amino acids. As DNA, the CDR3 is TGTGCCACCAGTTGTACCTCGGGGCCCCAGTGTACTGAAGCTTTCTTT. Residues: CATSCTSGPQCTEAFF.

This clonotype was observed many times. The genes are TRBV11-2 and TRBJ2-6, with TRBD2 as a possible D gene (6 bases). The CDR3 is made up of 17 amino acids. Germline V lookup: CDR1 SGHAT, CDR2 FQNNGV. V lost 0 bases and J 3 bases, leaving 12 bases between the germline ends. CDR3 sequence (DNA): TGTGCCAGCAGCTTAGATCGGGGGTCCTTTGGGGCCAACGTCCTGACTTTC. Its protein product is CASSLDRGSFGANVLTF.

A few counts support this clonotype. The junction shows a germline mismatch at one end, possibly a read error. This chain connects TRBV7-2 to TRBJ2-7, with TRBD2 matching over 7 bases. The germline CDR1 and CDR2 sequences are SGHTA and FQGNSA. The length of the CDR3 is 14 residues. CDR3 DNA: TGTGCCAGCAGCTTACTGGGCCTCACTAGCGAGAGTCACTTC. It yields the protein CASSLLGLTSESHF.

This clonotype was counted at least ten times. The rearrangement joins TRBV20-1 to TRBJ2-7; D might be TRBD2 (6 bases). The CDR3 has 13 residues. CDR1 is DFQATT and CDR2 is SNEGSKA in the germline V gene (reference sequence). Deletions cut 7 bases from V and 0 bases from J, with 13 bases between. This CDR3 is CSEGRPSSYEQYF. DNA of the CDR3: TGCAGTGAGGGGAGGCCGAGCTCCTACGAGCAGTACTTC.